This TCR beta chain came from a study of breast tumors, draining lymph nodes, adjacent tissues. Study outcomes and limitations: Tumor and nontumor repertoires were significantly more similar in luminal-like than in basal-like breast cancer. Tumor repertoires ranked between lymph nodes and nontumor tissue in diversity, with V and J gene preferences.

TCRdb reanalysed the multiplex PCR reads using MiXCR and keeps one entry per CDR3 protein. The sample shows about 13,000 distinct CDR3 sequences, 50% of them seen only once. This clonotype was seen repeatedly, ten times or more. Its antigen is undetermined. This TCR derives from a female donor with breast cancer. Some clones in this sample may be carry-over from other donors' samples. Sequences were obtained from tumor-adjacent breast tissue.

The CDR3 region is CSAGGADPSSGNTIYF. CDR3 coding DNA: TGCAGCGCTGGAGGGGCAGACCCGAGCTCTGGAAACACCATATATTTT. The chain recombines TRBV29-1 with TRBJ1-3; D might be TRBD1 (5 bases). Trimming stripped 7 bases from V and 0 bases from J, with 19 bases between. The CDR3 runs to 16 residues. Germline CDR1 SQVTM, CDR2 ANQGSEA.